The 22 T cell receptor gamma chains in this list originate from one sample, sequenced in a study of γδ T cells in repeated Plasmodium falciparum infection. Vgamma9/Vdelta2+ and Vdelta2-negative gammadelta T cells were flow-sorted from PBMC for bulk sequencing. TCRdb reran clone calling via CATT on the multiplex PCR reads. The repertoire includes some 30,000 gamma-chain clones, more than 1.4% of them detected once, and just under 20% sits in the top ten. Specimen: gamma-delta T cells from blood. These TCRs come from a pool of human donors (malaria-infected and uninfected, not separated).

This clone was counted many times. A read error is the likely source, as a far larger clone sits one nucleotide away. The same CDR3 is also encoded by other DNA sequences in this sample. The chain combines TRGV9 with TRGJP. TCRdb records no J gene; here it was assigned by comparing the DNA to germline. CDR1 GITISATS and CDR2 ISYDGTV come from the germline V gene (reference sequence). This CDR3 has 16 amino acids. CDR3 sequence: CALWEVDELGKKIKVF. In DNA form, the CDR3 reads TGTGCCCTGTGGGAGGTCGACGAGTTGGGCAAAAAAATCAAGGTATTT.

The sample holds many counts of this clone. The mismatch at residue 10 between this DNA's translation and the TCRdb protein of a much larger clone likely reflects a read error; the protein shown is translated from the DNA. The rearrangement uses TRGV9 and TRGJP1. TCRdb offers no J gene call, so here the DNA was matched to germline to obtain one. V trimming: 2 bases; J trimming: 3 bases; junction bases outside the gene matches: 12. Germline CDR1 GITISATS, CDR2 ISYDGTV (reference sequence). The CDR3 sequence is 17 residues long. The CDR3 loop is CALWEAFKNATGWFKIF. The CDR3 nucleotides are TGTGCCTTGTGGGAGGCCTTTAAAAATGCCACTGGTTGGTTCAAGATATTT.

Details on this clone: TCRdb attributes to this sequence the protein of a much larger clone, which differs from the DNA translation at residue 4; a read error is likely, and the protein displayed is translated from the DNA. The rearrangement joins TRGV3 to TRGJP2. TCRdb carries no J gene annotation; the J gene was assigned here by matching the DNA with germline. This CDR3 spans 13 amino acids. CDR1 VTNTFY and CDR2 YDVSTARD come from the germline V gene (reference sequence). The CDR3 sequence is CATRDSGDWIKTF. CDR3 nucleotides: TGTGCCACCCGGGACTCGGGTGATTGGATCAAGACGTTT.

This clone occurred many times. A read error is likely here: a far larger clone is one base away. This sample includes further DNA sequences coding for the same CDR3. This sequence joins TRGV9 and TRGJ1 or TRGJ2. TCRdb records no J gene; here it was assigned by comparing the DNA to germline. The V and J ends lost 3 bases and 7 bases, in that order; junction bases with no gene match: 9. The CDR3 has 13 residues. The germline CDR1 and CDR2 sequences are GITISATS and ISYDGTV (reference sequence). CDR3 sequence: CALWESSGYKKLF. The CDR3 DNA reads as TGTGCCTTGTGGGAGTCTAGTGGCTATAAGAAACTCTTT.

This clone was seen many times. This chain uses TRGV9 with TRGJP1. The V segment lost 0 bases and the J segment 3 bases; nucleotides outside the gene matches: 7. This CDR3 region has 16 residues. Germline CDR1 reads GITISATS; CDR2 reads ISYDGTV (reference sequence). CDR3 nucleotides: TGTGCCTTGTGGGAGGTGCATTGGGCCACTGGTTGGTTCAAGATATTT. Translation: CALWEVHWATGWFKIF.

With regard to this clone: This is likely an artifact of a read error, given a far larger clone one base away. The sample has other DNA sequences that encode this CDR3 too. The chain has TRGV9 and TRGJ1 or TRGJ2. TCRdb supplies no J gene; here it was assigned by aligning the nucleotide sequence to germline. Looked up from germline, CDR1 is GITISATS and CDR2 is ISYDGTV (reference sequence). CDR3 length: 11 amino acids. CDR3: CALWESREKLF. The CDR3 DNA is TGTGCCCTGTGGGAGTCCCGCGAGAAACTCTTT.

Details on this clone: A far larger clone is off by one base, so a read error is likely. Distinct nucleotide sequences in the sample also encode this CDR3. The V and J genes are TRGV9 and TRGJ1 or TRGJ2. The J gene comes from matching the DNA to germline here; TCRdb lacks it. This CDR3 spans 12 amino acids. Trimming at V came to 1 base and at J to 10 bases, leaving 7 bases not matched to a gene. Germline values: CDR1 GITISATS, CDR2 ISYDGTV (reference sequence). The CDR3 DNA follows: TGTGCCTTGTGGGAGGTACATCGGAAGAAACTCTTT. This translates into CALWEVHRKKLF.

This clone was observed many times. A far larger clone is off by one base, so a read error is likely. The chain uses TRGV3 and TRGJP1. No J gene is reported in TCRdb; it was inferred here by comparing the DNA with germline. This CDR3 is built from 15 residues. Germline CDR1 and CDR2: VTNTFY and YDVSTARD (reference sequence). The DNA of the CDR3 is TGCGCCACCTGGGACAGGCAGTGGGGAGGTTGGTTCAAGATATTT. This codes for CATWDRQWGGWFKIF.

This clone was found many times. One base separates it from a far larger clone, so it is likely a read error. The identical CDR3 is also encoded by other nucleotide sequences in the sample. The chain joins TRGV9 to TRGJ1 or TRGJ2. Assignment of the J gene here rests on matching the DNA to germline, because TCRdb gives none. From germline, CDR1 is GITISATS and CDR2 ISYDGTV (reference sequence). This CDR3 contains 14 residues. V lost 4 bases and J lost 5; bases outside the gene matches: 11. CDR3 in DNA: TGTGCCTTGTGGGACCCCGTCGGGCATTATAAGAAACTCTTT. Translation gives CALWDPVGHYKKLF.

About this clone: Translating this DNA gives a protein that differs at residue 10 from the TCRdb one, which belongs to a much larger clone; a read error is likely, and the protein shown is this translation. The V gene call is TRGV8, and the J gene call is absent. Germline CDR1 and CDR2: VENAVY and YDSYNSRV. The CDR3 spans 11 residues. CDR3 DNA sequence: TGTGCCACCTGGGGCCGAACGAAGAAAATCTTT. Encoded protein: CATWGRTKKIF.

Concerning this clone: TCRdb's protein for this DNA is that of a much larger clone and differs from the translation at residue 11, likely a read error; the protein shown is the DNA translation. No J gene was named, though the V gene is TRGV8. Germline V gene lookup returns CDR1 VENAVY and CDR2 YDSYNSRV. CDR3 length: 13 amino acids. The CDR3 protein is CATWHRSDWIRTF. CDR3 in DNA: TGTGCCACCTGGCACAGGAGTGATTGGATCAGGACGTTT.

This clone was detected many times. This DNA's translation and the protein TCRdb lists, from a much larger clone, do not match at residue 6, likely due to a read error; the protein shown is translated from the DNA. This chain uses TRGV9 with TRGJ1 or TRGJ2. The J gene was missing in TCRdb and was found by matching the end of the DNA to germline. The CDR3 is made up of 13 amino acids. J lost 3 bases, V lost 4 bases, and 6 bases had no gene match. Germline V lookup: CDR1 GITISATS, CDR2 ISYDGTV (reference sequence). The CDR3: CALWDPAYYKKLF. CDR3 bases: TGTGCCTTGTGGGACCCGGCTTATTATAAGAAACTCTTT.

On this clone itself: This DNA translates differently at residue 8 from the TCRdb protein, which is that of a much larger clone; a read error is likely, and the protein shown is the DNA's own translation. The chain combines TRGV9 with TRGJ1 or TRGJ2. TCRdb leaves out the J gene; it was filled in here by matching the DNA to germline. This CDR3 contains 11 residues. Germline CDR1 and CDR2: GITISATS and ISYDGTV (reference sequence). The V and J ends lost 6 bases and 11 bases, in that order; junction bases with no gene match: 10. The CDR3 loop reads CALWTVYEKLF. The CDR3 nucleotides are TGTGCCTTGTGGACTGTCTATGAGAAACTCTTT.

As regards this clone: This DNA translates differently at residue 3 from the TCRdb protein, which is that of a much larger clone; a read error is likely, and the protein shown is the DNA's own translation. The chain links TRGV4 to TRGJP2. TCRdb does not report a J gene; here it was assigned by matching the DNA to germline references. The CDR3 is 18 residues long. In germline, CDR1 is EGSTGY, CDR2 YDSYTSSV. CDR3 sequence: CAAWDGPPEYSSDWIKTF. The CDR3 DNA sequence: TGTGCCGCCTGGGATGGGCCCCCTGAATATAGTAGTGATTGGATCAAGACGTTT.

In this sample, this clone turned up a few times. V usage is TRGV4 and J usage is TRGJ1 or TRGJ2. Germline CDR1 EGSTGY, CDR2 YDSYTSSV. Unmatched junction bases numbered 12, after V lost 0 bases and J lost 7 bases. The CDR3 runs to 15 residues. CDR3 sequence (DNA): TGTGCCACCTGGGATGGGCTAGAGGGAAGATATAAGAAACTCTTT. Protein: CATWDGLEGRYKKLF.

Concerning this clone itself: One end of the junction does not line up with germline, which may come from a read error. The CDR3 here is CALGGADTTGWSKIF. DNA of the CDR3: TGTGCCTTGGGAGGTGCCGATACCACTGGTTGGTCCAAGATATTT. The chain couples TRGV9 to TRGJP1. TCRdb lists no J gene, so it was determined here by aligning the DNA to germline. Germline CDR1 is GITISATS and CDR2 is ISYDGTV (reference sequence). The CDR3 totals 15 residues.

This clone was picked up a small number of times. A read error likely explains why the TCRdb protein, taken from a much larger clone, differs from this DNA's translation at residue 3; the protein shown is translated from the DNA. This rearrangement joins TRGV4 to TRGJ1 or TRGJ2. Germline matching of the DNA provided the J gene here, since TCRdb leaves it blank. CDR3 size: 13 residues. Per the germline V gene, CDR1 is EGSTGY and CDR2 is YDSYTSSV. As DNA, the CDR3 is TGTGCCGCCTGGGATGGGCGGCTTTATAAGAAACTCTTT. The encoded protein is CAAWDGRLYKKLF.

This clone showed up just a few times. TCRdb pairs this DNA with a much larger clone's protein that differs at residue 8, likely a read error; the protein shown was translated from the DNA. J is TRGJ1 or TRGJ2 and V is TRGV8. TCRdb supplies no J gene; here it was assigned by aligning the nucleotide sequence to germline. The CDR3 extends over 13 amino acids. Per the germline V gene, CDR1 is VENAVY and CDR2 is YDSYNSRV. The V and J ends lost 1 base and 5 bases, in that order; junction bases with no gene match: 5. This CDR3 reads CATWDRGNYKKLF. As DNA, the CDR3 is TGTGCCACCTGGGATAGAGGCAATTATAAGAAACTCTTT.

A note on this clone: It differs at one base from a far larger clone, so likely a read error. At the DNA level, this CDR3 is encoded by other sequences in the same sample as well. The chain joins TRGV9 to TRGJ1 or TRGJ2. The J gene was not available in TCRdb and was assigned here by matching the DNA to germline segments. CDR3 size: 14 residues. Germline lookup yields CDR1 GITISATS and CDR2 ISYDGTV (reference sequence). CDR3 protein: CALWEVPYYYKKLF. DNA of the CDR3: TGTGCCTTATGGGAGGTGCCCTATTATTATAAGAAACTCTTT.

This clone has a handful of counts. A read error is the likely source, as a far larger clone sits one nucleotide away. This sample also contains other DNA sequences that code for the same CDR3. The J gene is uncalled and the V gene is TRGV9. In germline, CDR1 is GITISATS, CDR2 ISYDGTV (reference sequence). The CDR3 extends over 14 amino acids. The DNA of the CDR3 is TGTGCCTTGTGGGAGGTCTCTTCGGGGTATAAGAAACTCTTC. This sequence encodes CALWEVSSGYKKLF.

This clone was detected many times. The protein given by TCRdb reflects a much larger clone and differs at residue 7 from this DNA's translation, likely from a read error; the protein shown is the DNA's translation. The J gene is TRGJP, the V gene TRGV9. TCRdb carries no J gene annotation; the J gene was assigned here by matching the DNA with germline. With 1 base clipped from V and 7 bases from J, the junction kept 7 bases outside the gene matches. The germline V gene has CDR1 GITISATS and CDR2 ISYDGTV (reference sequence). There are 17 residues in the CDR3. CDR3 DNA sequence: TGTGCCTTGTGGGAGGTTAAGTTGGAGTTGGGCAAAAAAATCAAGGTATTT. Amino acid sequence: CALWEVKLELGKKIKVF.

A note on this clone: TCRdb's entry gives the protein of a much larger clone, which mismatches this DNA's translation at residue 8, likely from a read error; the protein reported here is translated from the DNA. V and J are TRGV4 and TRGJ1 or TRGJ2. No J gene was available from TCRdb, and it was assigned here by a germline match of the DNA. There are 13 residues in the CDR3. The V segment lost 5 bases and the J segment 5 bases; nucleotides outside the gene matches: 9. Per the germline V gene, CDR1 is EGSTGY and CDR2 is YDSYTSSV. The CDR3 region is CATWVLYHYKKLF. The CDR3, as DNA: TGTGCCACCTGGGTACTATATCATTATAAGAAACTCTTT.